The present entry profiles one T cell receptor (beta chain) with its context. Time point noted: 6 to 7 months of natalizumab therapy. Generated by immunoSEQ multiplex PCR, the TCRdb table keeps only in-frame clones and is missing some. The table lists around 30,000 clones, roughly nine tenths of them singletons. This sample was taken from a study of multiple sclerosis patients with progressive multifocal leukoencephalopathy. Sequencing used PBMCs, obtained from a patient treated with natalizumab. This sequence was found in a human donor with multiple sclerosis.

The CDR3 DNA reads as TGTGCCTGGAGTGAGGCAGCTACTTCAAAACTGTTTTTT. Amino acid sequence: CAWSEAATSKLFF. The chain recombines TRBV30 with TRBJ1-4, with D unclear. The CDR3 runs to 13 residues. Germline assignment: CDR1 GTSNPN and CDR2 SVGIG (reference sequence). Trimming shortened V by 1 base and J by 10 bases, and 13 bases separated the two germline ends.